A selection of T cell receptor beta chains follows, all from one sample in a study of PD-1 blockade in mismatch repair-deficient tumors. Repertoires were generated with immunoSEQ multiplex PCR, while TCRdb's copy carries only in-frame clones and drops some. The data show 120,000 or so clones, around 86% seen once. The sequencing used peripheral blood, collected 44 weeks after starting pembrolizumab. The receptors shown here come from an adult with mismatch repair-deficient cancer. CDR3s include the opening cysteine and the closing phenylalanine or tryptophan. Each record gives: V gene, CDR3 protein.

>TRBV21-1
CASSTHLLF
>TRBV19
CASTVRPRFYYEQYF
>TRBV2
CASSAGVQQPQHF
>TRBV5-1
CASSLEGRGPGANVLTF
>TRBV27
CASRETGYYEQYF
>TRBV19
CASSFAGTSGRGETQYF
>TRBV13
CASMTGGYNEQFF
>TRBV19
CASSITGKGETQYF
>TRBV5-1
CASSPPQGSNEQFF
>TRBV10-2
CASTKTSTDTQYF
>TRBV20-1
CSATPKETQYF
>TRBV7-3
CASSLTSTNTGELFF
>TRBV25-1
CASSELGTSGSHEQFF
>TRBV7-9
CASSQRLADENGQYF
>TRBV27
CASSLTGAGGYTF
>TRBV7-9
CASSLVADQPQHF
>TRBV5-1
CASSFGERGYEQYF
>TRBV6-5
CASSYSGEEIQYF
>TRBV6-1
CASKAGVRSQHF
>TRBV15
CATSARVPDTQYF
>TRBV5-1
CASSTETGSGGYTF
>TRBV14
CASSQDPRGIDGYTF
>TRBV5-1
CASSLRHEGVGELFF
>TRBV14
CASSQDKARRYGYTF
>TRBV5-1
CASSLEGQAYSYEQYF
>TRBV9
CASSVAPRGHTDTQYF
>TRBV5-4
CASSSASYEQYF
>TRBV29-1
CSARGSQETQYF
>TRBV7-9
CASSLGGLGEYEQYF
>TRBV30
CAWSSGQGDTSGANVLTF
>TRBV28
CASSLWGESDNEQFF